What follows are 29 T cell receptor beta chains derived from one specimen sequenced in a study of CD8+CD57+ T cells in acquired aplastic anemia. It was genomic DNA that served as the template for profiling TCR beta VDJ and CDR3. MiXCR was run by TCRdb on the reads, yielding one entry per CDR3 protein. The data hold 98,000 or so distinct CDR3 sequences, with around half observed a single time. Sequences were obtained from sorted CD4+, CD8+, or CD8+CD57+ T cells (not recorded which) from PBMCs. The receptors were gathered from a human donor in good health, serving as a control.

CDR3 residues: CASTRTGDSSYEQYF. For the CDR3, the DNA is TGTGCCAGCACCCGGACAGGGGATTCATCCTACGAGCAGTACTTC. The gene calls are TRBV11-2 and TRBJ2-7, with 9 bases fitting TRBD1. Germline loops: CDR1 SGHAT, CDR2 FQNNGV. The CDR3 extends over 15 amino acids. The V segment lost 7 bases and the J segment 1 base; nucleotides outside the gene matches: 8. Supplemented by reference TRBV11-2 and TRBJ2-7, the full variable domain reads EAGVAQSPRYKIIEKRQSVAFWCNPISGHATLYWYQQILGQGPKLLIQFQNNGVVDDSQLPKDRFSAERLKGVDSTLKIQPAKLEDSAVYLCASTRTGDSSYEQYFGPGTRLTVT.

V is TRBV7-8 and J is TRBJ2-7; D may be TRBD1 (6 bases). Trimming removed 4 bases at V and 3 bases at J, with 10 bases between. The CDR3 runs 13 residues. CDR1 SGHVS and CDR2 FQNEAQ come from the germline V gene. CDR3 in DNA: TGTGCCAGCAGCTACCAGGGGCGCTACGAGCAGTACTTC. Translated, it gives CASSYQGRYEQYF. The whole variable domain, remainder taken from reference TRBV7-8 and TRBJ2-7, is GAGVSQSPRYKVAKRGQDVALRCDPISGHVSLFWYQQALGQGPEFLTYFQNEAQLDKSGLPSDRFFAERPEGSVSTLKIQRTQQEDSAVYLCASSYQGRYEQYFGPGTRLTVT.

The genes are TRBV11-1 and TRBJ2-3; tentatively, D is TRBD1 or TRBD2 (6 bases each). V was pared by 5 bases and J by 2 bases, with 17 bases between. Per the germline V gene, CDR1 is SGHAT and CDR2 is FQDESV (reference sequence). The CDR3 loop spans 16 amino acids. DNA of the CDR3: TGTGCCAGCAGCGGAGGGGCGGGACAACACACAGATACGCAGTATTTT. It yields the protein CASSGGAGQHTDTQYF.

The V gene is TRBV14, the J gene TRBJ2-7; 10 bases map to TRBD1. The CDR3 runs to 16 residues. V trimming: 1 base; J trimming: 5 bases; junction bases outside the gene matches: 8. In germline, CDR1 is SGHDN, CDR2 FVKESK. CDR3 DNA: TGTGCCAGCAGCCAAGGGCGGGGACAGGGGCCCCACGAGCAGTACTTC. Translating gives CASSQGRGQGPHEQYF.

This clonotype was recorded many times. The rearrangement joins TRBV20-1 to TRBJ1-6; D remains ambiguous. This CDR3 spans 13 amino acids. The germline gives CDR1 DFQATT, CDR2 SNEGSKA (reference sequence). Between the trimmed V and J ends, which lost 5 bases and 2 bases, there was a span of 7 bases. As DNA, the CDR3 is TGCAGTGCTCGTGACCCCTATAATTCACCCCTCCACTTT. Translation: CSARDPYNSPLHF.

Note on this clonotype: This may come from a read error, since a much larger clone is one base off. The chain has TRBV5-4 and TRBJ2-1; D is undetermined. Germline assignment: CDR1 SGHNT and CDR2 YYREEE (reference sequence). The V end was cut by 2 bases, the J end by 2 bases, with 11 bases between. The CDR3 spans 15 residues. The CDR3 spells CASSLNGLPYNEQFF. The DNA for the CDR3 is TGTGCCAGCAGCTTAAACGGCTTGCCCTACAATGAGCAGTTCTTC.

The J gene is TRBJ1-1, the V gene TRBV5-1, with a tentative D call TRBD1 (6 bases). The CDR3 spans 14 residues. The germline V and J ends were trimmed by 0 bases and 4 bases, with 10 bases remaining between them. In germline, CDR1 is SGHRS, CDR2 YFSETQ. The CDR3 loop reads CASSLGGAATEAFF. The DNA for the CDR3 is TGCGCCAGCAGCTTGGGGGGGGCGGCCACTGAAGCTTTCTTT.

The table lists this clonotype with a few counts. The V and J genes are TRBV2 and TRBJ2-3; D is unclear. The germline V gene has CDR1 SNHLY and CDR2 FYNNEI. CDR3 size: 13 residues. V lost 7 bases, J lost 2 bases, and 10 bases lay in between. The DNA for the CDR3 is TGTGCCAGCACCGGACCAGACACAGATACGCAGTATTTT. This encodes CASTGPDTDTQYF.

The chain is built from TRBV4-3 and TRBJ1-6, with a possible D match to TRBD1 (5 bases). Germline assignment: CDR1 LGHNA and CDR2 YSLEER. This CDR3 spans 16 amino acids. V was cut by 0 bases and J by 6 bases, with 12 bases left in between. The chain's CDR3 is CASSQEVGAGNSPLHF. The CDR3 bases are TGCGCCAGCAGCCAAGAAGTCGGGGCGGGTAATTCACCCCTCCACTTT.

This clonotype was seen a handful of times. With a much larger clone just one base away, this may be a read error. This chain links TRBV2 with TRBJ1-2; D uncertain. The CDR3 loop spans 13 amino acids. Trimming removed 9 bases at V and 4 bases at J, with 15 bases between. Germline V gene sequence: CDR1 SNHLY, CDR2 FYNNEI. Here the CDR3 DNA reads TGTGCCAGATCTGGCGCGACCGCCTATGGCTACACCTTC. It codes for CARSGATAYGYTF. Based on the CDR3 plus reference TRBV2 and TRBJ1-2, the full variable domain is EPEVTQTPSHQVTQMGQEVILRCVPISNHLYFYWYRQILGQKVEFLVSFYNNEISEKSEIFDDQFSVERPDGSNFTLKIRSTKLEDSAMYFCARSGATAYGYTFGSGTRLTVV.

CDR3 protein: CSVVRGLNQPQHF. The CDR3 DNA follows: TGCAGTGTAGTACGGGGGCTTAATCAGCCCCAGCATTTT. The genes are TRBV20-1 and TRBJ1-5; TRBD1 is a possible D gene (6 bases). Germline V gives CDR1 DFQATT, CDR2 SNEGSKA (reference sequence). Trimming took 7 bases from V and 4 from J, leaving 14 bases between them. CDR3 length: 13 residues.

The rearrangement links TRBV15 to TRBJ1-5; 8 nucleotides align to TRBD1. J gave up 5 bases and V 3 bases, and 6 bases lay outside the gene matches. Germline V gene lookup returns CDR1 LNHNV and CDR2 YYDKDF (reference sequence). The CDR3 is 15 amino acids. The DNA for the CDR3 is TGTGCCACCAGCAGTGATATGGACAGGGATCAGCCCCAGCATTTT. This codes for CATSSDMDRDQPQHF.

The CDR3: CSALSDRDTEAFF. The CDR3 nucleotides are TGCAGTGCCCTATCGGACAGGGACACTGAAGCTTTCTTT. The chain links TRBV20-1 to TRBJ1-1; 8 bases are shared with TRBD1. Germline CDR1 reads DFQATT; CDR2 reads SNEGSKA (reference sequence). Losses at the gene ends were 6 bases for V and 3 bases for J; bases not matched to a gene: 6. This CDR3 is built from 13 residues.

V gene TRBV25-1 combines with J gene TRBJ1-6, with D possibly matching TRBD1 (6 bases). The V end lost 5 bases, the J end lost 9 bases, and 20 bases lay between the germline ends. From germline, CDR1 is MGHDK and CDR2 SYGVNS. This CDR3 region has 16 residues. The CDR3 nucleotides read TGTGCCAGCAGTTACCTACTTCGAGGGGGTACTTCACCCCTCCACTTT. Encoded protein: CASSYLLRGGTSPLHF.

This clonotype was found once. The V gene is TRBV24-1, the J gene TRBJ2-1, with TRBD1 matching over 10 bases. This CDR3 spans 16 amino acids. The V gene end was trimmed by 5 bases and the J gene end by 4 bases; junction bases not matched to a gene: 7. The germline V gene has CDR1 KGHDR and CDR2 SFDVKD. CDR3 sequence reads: CATSGGGGQGYNEQFF. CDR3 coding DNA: TGTGCCACCAGTGGGGGCGGGGGACAGGGGTACAATGAGCAGTTCTTC.

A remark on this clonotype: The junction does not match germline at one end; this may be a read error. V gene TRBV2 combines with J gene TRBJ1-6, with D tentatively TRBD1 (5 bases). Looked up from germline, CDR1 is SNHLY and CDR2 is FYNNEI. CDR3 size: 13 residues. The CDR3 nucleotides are TGTGCCATTCGGGACGGGAATAATTCACCTCTCCACTTT. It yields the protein CAIRDGNNSPLHF.

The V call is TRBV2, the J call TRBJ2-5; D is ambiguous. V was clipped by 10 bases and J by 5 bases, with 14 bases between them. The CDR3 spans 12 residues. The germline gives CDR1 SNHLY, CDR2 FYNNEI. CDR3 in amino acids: CATGFSEETQYF. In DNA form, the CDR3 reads TGTGCCACCGGGTTTTCGGAGGAGACCCAGTACTTC.

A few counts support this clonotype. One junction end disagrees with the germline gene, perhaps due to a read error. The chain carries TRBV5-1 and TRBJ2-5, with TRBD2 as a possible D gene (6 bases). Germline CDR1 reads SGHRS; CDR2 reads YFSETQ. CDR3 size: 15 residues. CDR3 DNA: TGCGCCGGCAGCTTGGAGGGCTGGCAGCAAGAGACCCAGTACTTC. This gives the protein CAGSLEGWQQETQYF.

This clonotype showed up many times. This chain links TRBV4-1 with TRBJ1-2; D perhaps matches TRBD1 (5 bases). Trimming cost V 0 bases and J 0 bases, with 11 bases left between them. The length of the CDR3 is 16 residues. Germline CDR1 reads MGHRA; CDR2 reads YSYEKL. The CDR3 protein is CASSQEQAVTNYGYTF. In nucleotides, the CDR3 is TGCGCCAGCAGCCAAGAACAGGCGGTGACTAACTATGGCTACACCTTC.

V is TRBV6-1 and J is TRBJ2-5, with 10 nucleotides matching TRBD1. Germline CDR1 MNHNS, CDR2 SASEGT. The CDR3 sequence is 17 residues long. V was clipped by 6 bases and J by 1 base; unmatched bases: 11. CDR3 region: CASSLQTGTGVQETQYF. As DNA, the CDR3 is TGTGCCAGCAGCCTACAAACCGGGACAGGGGTCCAAGAGACCCAGTACTTC.

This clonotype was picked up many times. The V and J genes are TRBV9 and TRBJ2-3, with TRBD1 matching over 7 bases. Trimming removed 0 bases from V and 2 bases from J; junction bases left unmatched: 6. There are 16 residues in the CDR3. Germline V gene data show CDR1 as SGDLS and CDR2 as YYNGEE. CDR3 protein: CASSVGDSLLTDTQYF. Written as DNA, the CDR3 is TGTGCCAGCAGCGTAGGGGACAGCTTGCTCACAGATACGCAGTATTTT.

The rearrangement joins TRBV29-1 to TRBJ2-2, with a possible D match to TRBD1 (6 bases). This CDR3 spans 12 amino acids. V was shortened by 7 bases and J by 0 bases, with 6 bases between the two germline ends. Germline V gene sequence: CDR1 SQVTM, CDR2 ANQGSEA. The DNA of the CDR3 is TGCAGCGCAGGGGCGAACACCGGGGAGCTGTTTTTT. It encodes CSAGANTGELFF.

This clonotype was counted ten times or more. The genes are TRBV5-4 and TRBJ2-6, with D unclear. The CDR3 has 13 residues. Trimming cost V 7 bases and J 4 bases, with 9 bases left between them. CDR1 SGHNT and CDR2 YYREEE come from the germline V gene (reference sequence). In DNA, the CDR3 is TGTGCCAGCCTAGAAGCCGGGGCCAACGTCCTGACTTTC. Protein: CASLEAGANVLTF.

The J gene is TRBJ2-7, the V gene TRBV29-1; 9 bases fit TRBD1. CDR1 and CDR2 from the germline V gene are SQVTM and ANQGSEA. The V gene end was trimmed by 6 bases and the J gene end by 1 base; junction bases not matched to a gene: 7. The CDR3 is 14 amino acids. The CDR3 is CSVAGTGNSYEQYF. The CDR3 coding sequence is TGCAGCGTCGCCGGGACAGGGAATTCCTACGAGCAGTACTTC.

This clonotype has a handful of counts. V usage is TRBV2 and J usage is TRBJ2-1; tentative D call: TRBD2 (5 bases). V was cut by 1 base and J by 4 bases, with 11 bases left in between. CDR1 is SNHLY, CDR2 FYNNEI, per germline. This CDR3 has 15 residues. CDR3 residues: CASSEDGVSYNEQFF. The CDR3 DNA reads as TGTGCCAGCAGTGAAGACGGGGTTAGTTACAATGAGCAGTTCTTC.

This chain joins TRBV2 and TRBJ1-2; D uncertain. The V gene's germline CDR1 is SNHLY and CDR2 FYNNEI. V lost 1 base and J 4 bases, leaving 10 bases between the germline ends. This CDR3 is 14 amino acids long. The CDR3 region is CASSEVGQIYGYTF. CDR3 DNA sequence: TGTGCCAGCAGTGAAGTAGGGCAGATCTATGGCTACACCTTC.

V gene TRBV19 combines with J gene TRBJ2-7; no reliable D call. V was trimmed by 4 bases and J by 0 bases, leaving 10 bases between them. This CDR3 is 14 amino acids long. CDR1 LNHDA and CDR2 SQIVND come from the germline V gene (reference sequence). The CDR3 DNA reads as TGTGCCAGTAGTAAAGGACCCAACTCCTACGAGCAGTACTTC. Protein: CASSKGPNSYEQYF.

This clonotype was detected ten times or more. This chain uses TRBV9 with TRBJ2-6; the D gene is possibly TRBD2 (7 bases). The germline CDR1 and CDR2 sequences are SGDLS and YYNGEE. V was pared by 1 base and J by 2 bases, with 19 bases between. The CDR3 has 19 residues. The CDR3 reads CASSVPGGGRYPGANVLTF. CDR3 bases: TGTGCCAGCAGCGTACCTGGGGGGGGCCGTTACCCTGGGGCCAACGTCCTGACTTTC.

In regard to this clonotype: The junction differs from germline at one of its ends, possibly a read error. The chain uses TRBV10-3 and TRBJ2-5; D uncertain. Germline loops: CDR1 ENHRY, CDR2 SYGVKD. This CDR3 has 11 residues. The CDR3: CASSFQETQYF. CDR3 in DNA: TGTGCCAGCAGTTTTCAAGAGACCCAGTACTTC.